The present T cell receptor beta chain was sequenced within a study of CXCR3-negative and CXCR3-positive naive CD8 T cells. Study-wide points: Comparably high diversity was seen in both naive subsets, and much lower diversity in memory CD8+ cells. Naive CXCR3-positive cells had TRB CDR3s more hydrophobic than those of CXCR3-negative naive cells. Upon cryopreservation, CXCR3 expression partially decreased, and most assays used fresh PBMCs. Between one naive subset and the other, surface CD5 was comparable, and TCR strength was inferred from TRB CDR3 properties.

Definition of naive CD8+ T cells rested on a CD45RO-CCR7+CD27+CD95- profile. Comment on this clonotype: What it recognizes is unknown.

With UMI labels, 5' RACE was used to prepare the TRB cDNA libraries. TCRdb reprocessed the 5' RACE reads and keeps a single row for each CDR3 protein, giving no DNA. Its table records about 92,000 distinct CDR3 sequences. Sequenced sample: naive CXCR3+ CD8+ T cells from blood. The subset here: CD45RO-CCR7+CD27+CD95- naive CD8+ T cells expressing CXCR3 (TNR3+). This clonotype originated in a human donor in good health. Some clones in this sample may be carry-over from other donors' samples.

This CDR3 reads CASSLTSGGGYEQYF. This chain links TRBV27 with TRBJ2-7; the TCRdb call, TRBD2, lacks DNA for checking. Germline CDR1 and CDR2: MNHEY and SMNVEV (reference sequence). The CDR3 consists of 15 residues.